The 30 T cell receptor beta chains reported below all come from one sample, sequenced in a study of T cell changes during pregnancy in multiple sclerosis. Clones were sequenced by immunoSEQ multiplex PCR, and TCRdb holds only the in-frame ones, with some missing. This table has some 96,000 clones, 92% appearing once. Sample: peripheral blood, taken after pregnancy. Every receptor here comes from a female donor with multiple sclerosis, enrolled in a pregnancy study.

The V call is TRBV4-3, the J call TRBJ1-2; a weak D match, TRBD1 (5 bases). This CDR3 has 14 residues. The V gene lost 2 bases and the J gene lost 3 bases, with 10 bases spanning the gap. The germline V gene encodes CDR1 LGHNA and CDR2 YSLEER. DNA for the CDR3: TGCGCCAGCAGCCAAACCGGGGGGTACTATGGCTACACCTTC. This sequence encodes CASSQTGGYYGYTF.

This chain links TRBV29-1 with TRBJ1-2; 9 nucleotides agree with TRBD1. Germline CDR1 and CDR2: SQVTM and ANQGSEA. The CDR3 totals 14 residues. Unmatched junction bases numbered 6, after V lost 5 bases and J lost 2 bases. The CDR3 is CSVRDRAGNYGYTF. CDR3 DNA sequence: TGCAGCGTTAGGGACAGGGCTGGGAACTATGGCTACACCTTC.

V usage is TRBV19 and J usage is TRBJ2-5; 15 nucleotides align to TRBD2. This CDR3 comprises 15 residues. The V and J ends lost 5 bases and 6 bases, in that order; junction bases with no gene match: 4. Germline values: CDR1 LNHDA, CDR2 SQIVND (reference sequence). CDR3 DNA sequence: TGTGCCAGTAGTCAAGGGACTAGCGGGGGGCAGACCCAGTACTTC. It specifies CASSQGTSGGQTQYF.

The count of this clone is one. This sequence joins TRBV30 and TRBJ2-5, with D perhaps matching TRBD2 (6 bases). The CDR3 loop spans 17 amino acids. Germline V gene sequence: CDR1 GTSNPN, CDR2 SVGIG (reference sequence). Trimming cost V 2 bases and J 3 bases, with 22 bases left between them. The CDR3 DNA sequence: TGTGCCTGGAGTTCGTACGGGGGAACGACGGGAGAAGAGACCCAGTACTTC. Protein sequence: CAWSSYGGTTGEETQYF.

The genes are TRBV7-2 and TRBJ2-5; TRBD1 might be the D (5 bases). This CDR3 contains 14 residues. V lost 4 bases, J lost 2 bases, and 11 bases lay in between. Germline CDR1 and CDR2: SGHTA and FQGNSA. The CDR3 coding sequence is TGTGCCAGCAGCTCCCGACAGCCTCAAGAGACCCAGTACTTC. Protein: CASSSRQPQETQYF.

The chain employs TRBV11-3 and TRBJ2-6; D is possibly TRBD2 (5 bases). The CDR3 length is 15 residues. Germline lookup yields CDR1 SGHNT and CDR2 YENEEA. The V end lost 0 bases, the J end lost 2 bases, and 5 bases lay between the germline ends. The CDR3 reads CASSLERAGANVLTF. CDR3 DNA: TGTGCCAGCAGCTTAGAGAGGGCTGGGGCCAACGTCCTGACTTTC.

The chain recombines TRBV28 with TRBJ1-1; D perhaps matches TRBD1 (6 bases). With 6 bases removed from V and 3 bases from J, the gap between germline ends came to 23 bases. CDR1 is MDHEN, CDR2 SYDVKM, per germline. The length of the CDR3 is 17 residues. The CDR3: CASRPVRAANRDTEAFF. The CDR3 coding sequence is TGTGCCAGCAGGCCTGTGAGGGCGGCGAACAGGGACACTGAAGCTTTCTTT.

This chain uses TRBV20-1 with TRBJ1-1; D is unresolved. Deletions cut 0 bases from V and 7 bases from J, with 6 bases between. Germline V CDR1 and CDR2: DFQATT, SNEGSKA (reference sequence). The CDR3 sequence is 11 residues long. As DNA, the CDR3 is TGCAGTGCTAGAGACGGGAGTGAAGCTTTCTTT. This sequence encodes CSARDGSEAFF.

This clone has only one observation. J is TRBJ1-1 and V is TRBV5-1; possibly TRBD1 for D (5 bases). CDR1 SGHRS and CDR2 YFSETQ come from the germline V gene. This CDR3 has 15 residues. Deletions cut 4 bases from V and 4 bases from J, with 17 bases between. The CDR3 spells CASSMDGGFSTEAFF. The CDR3 coding sequence is TGCGCCAGCAGCATGGACGGGGGGTTCAGCACTGAAGCTTTCTTT.

This sequence joins TRBV5-4 and TRBJ1-1, with TRBD1 identical over 7 bases. In germline, CDR1 is SGHNT, CDR2 YYREEE (reference sequence). V lost 1 base and J lost 1; bases outside the gene matches: 7. The CDR3 contains 16 residues. The DNA of the CDR3 is TGTGCCAGCAGCTTGCAAAAGGGGGCGCAGAACACTGAAGCTTTCTTT. As protein: CASSLQKGAQNTEAFF.

The chain uses TRBV6-5 and TRBJ2-7, with TRBD2 matching over 7 bases. Germline-derived CDR1 and CDR2 are MNHEY and SVGAGI. The CDR3 has 14 residues. V was clipped by 2 bases and J by 2 bases; unmatched bases: 3. CDR3 residues: CASSYGRGAYEQYF. The CDR3 DNA sequence: TGTGCCAGCAGTTACGGTCGGGGGGCCTACGAGCAGTACTTC.

V gene TRBV5-6 combines with J gene TRBJ1-1; D ambiguous. The ends were cut back, 1 base at V and 4 bases at J, with 2 bases in the middle. The CDR3 length is 11 residues. The germline gives CDR1 SGHDT, CDR2 YYEEEE. The DNA of the CDR3 is TGTGCCAGCAGCTTGCGCACTGAAGCTTTCTTT. As protein: CASSLRTEAFF.

This clone was picked up a small number of times. Here the CDR3 DNA reads TGTGCCAGTAGTATGGGGGCAGCCCCCTATGGCTACACCTTC. Residues: CASSMGAAPYGYTF. The chain combines TRBV19 with TRBJ1-2, with D possibly TRBD1 on 6 matching bases. Germline V lookup: CDR1 LNHDA, CDR2 SQIVND (reference sequence). The length of the CDR3 is 14 residues. Trimming removed 3 bases from V and 4 bases from J, with 12 bases in between.

The chain combines TRBV6-5 with TRBJ1-1; D not resolved. V was clipped by 6 bases and J by 4 bases, with 12 bases between them. Germline-derived CDR1 and CDR2 are MNHEY and SVGAGI. This CDR3 contains 13 residues. As DNA, the CDR3 is TGTGCCAGCAGAGTCCGAGTTTCCACTGAAGCTTTCTTT. It codes for CASRVRVSTEAFF.

The V gene is TRBV4-2, the J gene TRBJ1-5; weak D call: TRBD1 (6 bases). V was pared by 0 bases and J by 0 bases, with 9 bases between. Per germline, CDR1 LGHNA and CDR2 YNFKEQ. The CDR3 sequence is 16 residues long. The CDR3 DNA is TGTGCCAGCAGCCAAGAGGCAGGGGATAGCAATCAGCCCCAGCATTTT. Protein product: CASSQEAGDSNQPQHF.

V usage is TRBV10-3 and J usage is TRBJ2-7; D might be TRBD1 (6 bases). CDR3 length: 13 amino acids. The V and J ends lost 2 bases and 2 bases respectively, with 7 bases between them. Looked up from germline, CDR1 is ENHRY and CDR2 is SYGVKD. The DNA for the CDR3 is TGTGCCATCAGTGAGGGACAGACCTACGAGCAGTACTTC. Encoded protein: CAISEGQTYEQYF.

The J gene is TRBJ2-7, the V gene TRBV28, with 8 bases identical to TRBD2. Looked up from germline, CDR1 is MDHEN and CDR2 is SYDVKM. This CDR3 has 17 amino acids. Losses at the gene ends were 6 bases for V and 3 bases for J; bases not matched to a gene: 16. Written as DNA, the CDR3 is TGTGCCAGCAGCCCACGGGCTAGCGGGTACCTTTACTACGAGCAGTACTTC. This encodes CASSPRASGYLYYEQYF.

This clone has a single count. The V and J genes are TRBV5-1 and TRBJ1-4, with D unresolved. Germline V gene sequence: CDR1 SGHRS, CDR2 YFSETQ. This CDR3 comprises 13 residues. Trimming removed 0 bases at V and 8 bases at J, with 8 bases between. CDR3 loop: CASSLVPQEKLFF. CDR3 DNA: TGCGCCAGCAGCTTGGTGCCTCAGGAAAAACTGTTTTTT. Variable domain in full (rest from reference TRBV5-1 and TRBJ1-4): KAGVTQTPRYLIKTRGQQVTLSCSPISGHRSVSWYQQTPGQGLQFLFEYFSETQRNKGNFPGRFSGRQFSNSRSEMNVSTLELGDSALYLCASSLVPQEKLFFGSGTQLSVL.

This clone showed up just once. The same CDR3 is also encoded by other DNA sequences in this sample. J is TRBJ1-5 and V is TRBV10-3, with a possible D match to TRBD1 (6 bases). CDR1 ENHRY and CDR2 SYGVKD come from the germline V gene. With 3 bases removed from V and 2 bases from J, the gap between germline ends came to 8 bases. This CDR3 has 14 residues. CDR3 in amino acids: CAISDRGGNQPQHF. The CDR3 coding sequence is TGTGCCATCAGTGACAGGGGAGGCAATCAGCCCCAGCATTTT.

This chain joins TRBV9 and TRBJ2-3, with TRBD1 matching over 9 bases. Trimming took 0 bases from V and 0 from J; bases not matched to a gene: 2. Germline V gene data show CDR1 as SGDLS and CDR2 as YYNGEE. CDR3 length: 16 amino acids. CDR3 DNA sequence: TGTGCCAGCAGCGTAGGGACAGGGGTCAGCACAGATACGCAGTATTTT. Translation: CASSVGTGVSTDTQYF.

The DNA for the CDR3 is TGCAGCGTTGAACGGCCGGGGGAGACCCAGTACTTC. Translation: CSVERPGETQYF. The gene calls are TRBV29-1 and TRBJ2-5, with D possibly TRBD2 on 5 matching bases. The CDR3 loop spans 12 amino acids. V was pared by 2 bases and J by 5 bases, with 9 bases between. Germline V gene lookup returns CDR1 SQVTM and CDR2 ANQGSEA.

This clone was picked up one time. The genes are TRBV7-8 and TRBJ2-6; 7 bases agree with TRBD1. V shed 5 bases and J 0 bases; nucleotides not matched to a gene: 7. This CDR3 spans 17 amino acids. The germline V gene has CDR1 SGHVS and CDR2 FQNEAQ. The CDR3 here is CASSRDRASSGANVLTF. CDR3 in DNA: TGTGCCAGCAGCCGAGACAGGGCGAGCTCTGGGGCCAACGTCCTGACTTTC. The whole variable domain, filled in from reference TRBV7-8 and TRBJ2-6, reads GAGVSQSPRYKVAKRGQDVALRCDPISGHVSLFWYQQALGQGPEFLTYFQNEAQLDKSGLPSDRFFAERPEGSVSTLKIQRTQQEDSAVYLCASSRDRASSGANVLTFGAGSRLTVL.

The chain is built from TRBV23-1 and TRBJ2-7, with TRBD2 as a possible D gene (5 bases). TRBV23-1 is an open reading frame, and its role is uncertain. Trimming took off 3 bases at V and 3 bases at J, with 18 bases between the two ends. This CDR3 region has 16 residues. This CDR3 is CASSHPGSSRHYEQYF. CDR3 in DNA: TGCGCCAGCAGTCACCCGGGATCGAGCAGACACTACGAGCAGTACTTC.

V is TRBV13 and J is TRBJ2-3; 10 positions agree with TRBD2. J lost 2 bases, V lost 5 bases, and 7 bases had no gene match. CDR3 length: 16 residues. Germline CDR1 reads PRHDT; CDR2 reads FYEKMQ (reference sequence). CDR3 sequence reads: CASSPLAGALTDTQYF. DNA of the CDR3: TGTGCCAGCAGCCCCCTAGCGGGGGCCCTCACAGATACGCAGTATTTT. Drawing the rest from reference TRBV13 and TRBJ2-3, the complete variable domain is AAGVIQSPRHLIKEKRETATLKCYPIPRHDTVYWYQQGPGQDPQFLISFYEKMQSDKGSIPDRFSAQQFSDYHSELNMSSLELGDSALYFCASSPLAGALTDTQYFGPGTRLTVL.

The chain employs TRBV7-2 and TRBJ2-7; tentative D call: TRBD1 (6 bases). Germline V CDR1 and CDR2: SGHTA, FQGNSA. This CDR3 is 16 amino acids long. V dropped 0 bases and J dropped 1 base, with 13 bases sitting between them. DNA of the CDR3: TGTGCCAGCAGCTTAGCCCGGACAGTGCAGTCCTACGAGCAGTACTTC. The encoded protein is CASSLARTVQSYEQYF.

The genes are TRBV5-5 and TRBJ2-7, with TRBD1 identical over 7 bases. The junction had 7 bases not matched to a gene; V was cut back by 4 bases and J by 0 bases. The CDR3 extends over 15 amino acids. Germline V gene lookup returns CDR1 SGHKS and CDR2 YYEKEE (reference sequence). CDR3 sequence: CASSQMTGSSYEQYF. The CDR3 region has the DNA TGTGCCAGCAGCCAGATGACAGGGAGCTCCTACGAGCAGTACTTC.

This sequence joins TRBV28 and TRBJ1-5; 8 nucleotides line up with TRBD1. The germline V gene has CDR1 MDHEN and CDR2 SYDVKM. This CDR3 is built from 16 residues. With V trimmed by 5 bases and J by 7 bases, 13 bases remained unmatched. In DNA form, the CDR3 reads TGTGCCAGCAGTGATCCCGGGACAGGAAGAAAACAGCCCCAGCATTTT. This encodes CASSDPGTGRKQPQHF.

The rearrangement links TRBV9 to TRBJ2-7; 11 nucleotides match TRBD2. Germline CDR1 is SGDLS and CDR2 is YYNGEE. This CDR3 has 14 amino acids. J gave up 4 bases and V 2 bases, and 2 bases lay outside the gene matches. CDR3 sequence (DNA): TGTGCCAGCAGCGTCCTAGCGGGAGGATACGAGCAGTACTTC. This gives the protein CASSVLAGGYEQYF.

The chain couples TRBV5-6 to TRBJ1-1; 8 bases agree with TRBD1. There are 15 residues in the CDR3. The germline V gene has CDR1 SGHDT and CDR2 YYEEEE. With 4 bases clipped from V and 1 base from J, the junction kept 6 bases outside the gene matches. CDR3 in amino acids: CASSTNRGANTEAFF. CDR3 sequence (DNA): TGTGCCAGCAGCACCAACAGGGGGGCGAACACTGAAGCTTTCTTT.

This clone is a singleton in its sample. Here the CDR3 reads CASRTGGVRTNTEAFF. The CDR3 nucleotides are TGTGCCAGTAGGACCGGGGGGGTAAGGACGAACACTGAAGCTTTCTTT. The V call is TRBV19, the J call TRBJ1-1; tentatively, D is TRBD1 (5 bases). The CDR3 is 16 amino acids. Trimming cost V 6 bases and J 1 base, with 18 bases left between them. Germline V lookup: CDR1 LNHDA, CDR2 SQIVND (reference sequence).